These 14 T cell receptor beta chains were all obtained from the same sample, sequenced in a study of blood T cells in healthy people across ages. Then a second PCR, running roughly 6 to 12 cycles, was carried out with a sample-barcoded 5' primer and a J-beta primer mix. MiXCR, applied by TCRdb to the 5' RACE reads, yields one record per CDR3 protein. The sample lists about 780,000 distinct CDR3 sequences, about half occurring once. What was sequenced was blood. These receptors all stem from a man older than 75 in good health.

The CDR3: CASVSRASSGRNEQFF. In nucleotides, the CDR3 is TGTGCCAGCGTATCAAGGGCGTCTAGCGGGAGGAACGAGCAGTTCTTC. The gene calls are TRBV21-1 and TRBJ2-1; TRBD2, the table's D call, lacks a check against the DNA. TRBV21-1 is an annotated pseudogene. This CDR3 region has 16 residues.

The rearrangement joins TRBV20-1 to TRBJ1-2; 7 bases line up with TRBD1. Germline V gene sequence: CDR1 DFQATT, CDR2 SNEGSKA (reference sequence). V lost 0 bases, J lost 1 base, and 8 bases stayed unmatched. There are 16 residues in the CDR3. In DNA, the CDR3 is TGCAGTGCTAGAGATAGATCGACAGGGATTAACTATGGCTACACCTTC. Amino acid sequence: CSARDRSTGINYGYTF.

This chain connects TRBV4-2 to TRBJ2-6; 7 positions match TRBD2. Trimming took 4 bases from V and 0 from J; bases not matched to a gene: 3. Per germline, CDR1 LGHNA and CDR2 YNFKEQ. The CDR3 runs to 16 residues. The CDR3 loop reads CASSPGGTSGANVLTF. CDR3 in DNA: TGTGCCAGCAGCCCCGGGGGGACCTCTGGGGCCAACGTCCTGACTTTC.

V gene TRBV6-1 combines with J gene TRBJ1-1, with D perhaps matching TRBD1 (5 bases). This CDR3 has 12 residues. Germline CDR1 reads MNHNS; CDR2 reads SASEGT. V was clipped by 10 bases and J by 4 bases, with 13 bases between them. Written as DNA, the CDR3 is TGTGCCACCTACCCAGGGATCACTGAAGCTTTCTTT. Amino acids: CATYPGITEAFF.

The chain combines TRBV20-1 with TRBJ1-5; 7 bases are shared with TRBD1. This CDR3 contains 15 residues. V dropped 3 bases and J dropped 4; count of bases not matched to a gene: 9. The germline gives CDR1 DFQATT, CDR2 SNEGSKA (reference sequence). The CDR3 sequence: CSARLPGGGNQPQHF. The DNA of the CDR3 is TGCAGTGCTAGGCTGCCAGGGGGGGGGAATCAGCCCCAGCATTTT.

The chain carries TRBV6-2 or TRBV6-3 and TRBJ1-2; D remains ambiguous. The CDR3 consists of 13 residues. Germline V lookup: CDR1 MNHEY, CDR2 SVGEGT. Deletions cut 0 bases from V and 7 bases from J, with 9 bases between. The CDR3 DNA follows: TGTGCCAGCAGTTACTCGATCCAGGCTGGCTACACCTTC. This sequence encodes CASSYSIQAGYTF.

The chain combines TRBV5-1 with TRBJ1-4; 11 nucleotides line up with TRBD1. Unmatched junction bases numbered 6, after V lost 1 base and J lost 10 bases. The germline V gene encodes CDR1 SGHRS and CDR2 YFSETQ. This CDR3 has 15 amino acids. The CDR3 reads CASSLTGTGGVKLFF. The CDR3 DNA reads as TGCGCCAGCAGCTTGACCGGGACAGGGGGAGTAAAACTGTTTTTT.

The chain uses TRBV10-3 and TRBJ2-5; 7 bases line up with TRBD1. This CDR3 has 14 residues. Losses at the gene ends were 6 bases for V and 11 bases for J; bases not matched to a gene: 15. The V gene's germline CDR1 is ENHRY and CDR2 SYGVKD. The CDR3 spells CAIRKTGQKDKQYF. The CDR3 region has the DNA TGTGCCATCAGAAAGACAGGGCAAAAGGATAAGCAGTACTTC.

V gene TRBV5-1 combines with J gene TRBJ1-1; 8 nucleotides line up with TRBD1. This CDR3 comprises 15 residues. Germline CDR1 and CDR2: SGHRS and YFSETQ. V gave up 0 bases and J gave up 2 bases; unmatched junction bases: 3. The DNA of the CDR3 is TGCGCCAGCAGCTTGGGGTCAGGGGGCAACACTGAAGCTTTCTTT. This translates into CASSLGSGGNTEAFF.

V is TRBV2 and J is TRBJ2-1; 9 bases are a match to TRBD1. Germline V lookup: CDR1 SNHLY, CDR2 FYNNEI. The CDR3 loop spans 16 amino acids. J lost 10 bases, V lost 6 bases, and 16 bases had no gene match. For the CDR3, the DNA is TGTGCCAGCAGGAAAACACAGGGGGCCTCGGGGAACGAGCAGTTCTTC. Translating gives CASRKTQGASGNEQFF. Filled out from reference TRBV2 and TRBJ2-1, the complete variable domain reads EPEVTQTPSHQVTQMGQEVILRCVPISNHLYFYWYRQILGQKVEFLVSFYNNEISEKSEIFDDQFSVERPDGSNFTLKIRSTKLEDSAMYFCASRKTQGASGNEQFFGPGTRLTVL.

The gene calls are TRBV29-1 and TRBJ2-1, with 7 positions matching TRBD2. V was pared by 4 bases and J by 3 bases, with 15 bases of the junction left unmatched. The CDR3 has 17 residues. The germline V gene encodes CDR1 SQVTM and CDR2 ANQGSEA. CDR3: CSVARGLGGRSYNEQFF. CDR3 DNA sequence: TGCAGCGTTGCAAGGGGCTTAGGCGGGAGAAGCTACAATGAGCAGTTCTTC.

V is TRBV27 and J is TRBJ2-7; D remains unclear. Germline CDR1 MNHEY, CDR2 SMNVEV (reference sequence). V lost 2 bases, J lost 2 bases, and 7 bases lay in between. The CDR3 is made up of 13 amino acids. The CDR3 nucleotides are TGTGCCAGCAGTTTACGGCCTCCCTACGAGCAGTACTTC. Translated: CASSLRPPYEQYF.

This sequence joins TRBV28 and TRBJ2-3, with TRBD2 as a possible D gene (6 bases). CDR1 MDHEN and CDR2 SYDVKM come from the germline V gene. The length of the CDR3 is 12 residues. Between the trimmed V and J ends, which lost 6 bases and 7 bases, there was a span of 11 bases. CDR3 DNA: TGTGCCAGCAGCCCGGGAGCGTATACGCAGTATTTT. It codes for CASSPGAYTQYF.

DNA for the CDR3: TGTGCCAGCAGTGGTGGGACAGGGGATTTTATTGAGCAGTTCTTC. It codes for CASSGGTGDFIEQFF. The chain has TRBV2 and TRBJ2-1, with TRBD1 matching 10 bases. The CDR3 sequence is 15 residues long. Germline V gene lookup returns CDR1 SNHLY and CDR2 FYNNEI. The ends lost 4 bases at V and 9 bases at J; junction bases unmatched: 9.